This T cell receptor (beta chain) was recovered during a study of T cells in Graves' hyperthyroidism and ophthalmopathy. The hyperthyroidism was newly diagnosed and had lasted under 2 months; the patients were aged 18 to 65. Thyroid ultrasound, orbital computed tomography, clinical symptoms, and serum thyroxine and TRAb underpinned diagnoses. V lost 1 base and J 8 bases, leaving 26 bases between the germline ends. This CDR3 is 18 amino acids long. CDR1 is SGHVT, CDR2 SQSDAQ, per germline. It was RNA transcripts that yielded the amplified TCR beta CDR3 regions. The study used the HTBI primer set for a first-round RT-PCR of the TCR CDR3. TCRdb re-analysed the multiplex PCR reads in MiXCR, keeping a single row per CDR3 protein. This sample has 45,000 to 55,000 distinct CDR3 sequences, with about 54% found just once. In regard to this clonotype: A much more abundant neighbour one base away suggests this may be a read error.

The J gene is TRBJ1-1, the V gene TRBV7-4; D is possibly TRBD1 (6 bases). The specimen was peripheral blood or thyroid tissue (not recorded which). The TCR was taken from a man aged 18 to 29 with Graves' hyperthyroidism. The CDR3 region is CASSLGALGRVPGAEAFF. CDR3 coding DNA: TGTGCCAGCAGCTTAGGGGCCCTGGGGCGGGTTCCAGGGGCGGAAGCTTTCTTT.